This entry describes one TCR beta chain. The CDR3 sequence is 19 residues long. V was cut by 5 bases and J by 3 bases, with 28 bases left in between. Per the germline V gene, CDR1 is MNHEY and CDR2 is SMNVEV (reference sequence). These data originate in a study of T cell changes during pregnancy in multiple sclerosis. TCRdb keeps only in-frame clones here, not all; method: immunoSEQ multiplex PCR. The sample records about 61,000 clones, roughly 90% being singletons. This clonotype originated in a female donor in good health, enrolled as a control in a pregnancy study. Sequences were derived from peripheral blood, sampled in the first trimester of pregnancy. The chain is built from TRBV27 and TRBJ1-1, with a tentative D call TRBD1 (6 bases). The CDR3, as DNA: TGTGCCAGCAGTCTCGGCAGGGGTCCAAGTTCCCTGAGTGACACTGAAGCTTTCTTT. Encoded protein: CASSLGRGPSSLSDTEAFF.